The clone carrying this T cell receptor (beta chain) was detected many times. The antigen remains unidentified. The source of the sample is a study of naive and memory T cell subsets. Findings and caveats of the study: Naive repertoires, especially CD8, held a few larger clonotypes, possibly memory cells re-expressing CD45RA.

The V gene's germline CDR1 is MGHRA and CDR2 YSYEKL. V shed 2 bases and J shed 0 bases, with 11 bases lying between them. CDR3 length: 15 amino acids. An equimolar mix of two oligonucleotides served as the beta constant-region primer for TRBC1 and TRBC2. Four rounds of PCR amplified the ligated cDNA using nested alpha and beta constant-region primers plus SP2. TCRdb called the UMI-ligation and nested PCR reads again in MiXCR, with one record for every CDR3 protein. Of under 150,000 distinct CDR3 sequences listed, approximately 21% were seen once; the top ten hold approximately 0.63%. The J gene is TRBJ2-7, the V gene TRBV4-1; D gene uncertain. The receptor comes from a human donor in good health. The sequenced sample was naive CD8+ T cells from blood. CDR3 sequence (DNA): TGCGCCAGCAGCCAAATTGCGAGTAACTCCTACGAGCAGTACTTC. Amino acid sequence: CASSQIASNSYEQYF.